Listed here is a single TCR beta chain. Its antigen is unidentified. These data come from a study of T cell responses to AZD1222 COVID-19 vaccine. Study results and limitations: An increase in Spike-specific TCR breadth and depth was observed after two AZD1222 doses.

Method: immunoSEQ multiplex PCR; TCRdb's copy keeps in-frame clones and lacks some. Here the sample spans 84,000 or so clones, 90% to 95% being singletons. Trimming shortened V by 4 bases and J by 5 bases, and 3 bases separated the two germline ends. Germline CDR1 is MRHNA and CDR2 is SNTAGT. This CDR3 has 11 amino acids. The genes are TRBV6-4 and TRBJ2-1; D is ambiguous. Sequenced here: peripheral blood, sampled on day 0 of MenACWY control vaccination. The source of this sequence is an adult in good health. The CDR3 bases are TGTGCCAGCAGTGGGCACAATGAGCAGTTCTTC. Encoded protein: CASSGHNEQFF.